Each of the 10 T cell receptor beta chains below was sequenced from the same sample in a study of long-term antiretroviral therapy in people with HIV (dated by TCRdb to between 2022 and 2023). The immunoSEQ hsTCRB v3.0 assay was used at survey level resolution to sequence the TRB variable region. The immuneACCESS repertoire file appears here via TCRdb, limited to in-frame rearrangements. These files lack a portion of the clones; in checked studies, under half of the deficit traces to unresolved V genes, and the cause of the others is not known. Across this sample there are over 30,000 clones, with roughly 90% seen only once. The top ten hold under 4.5% of the sample. Sequencing used unsorted PBMCs, obtained 1.2 years after starting antiretroviral therapy. The receptor set was obtained from a woman in her 50s with HIV.

This chain connects TRBV5-1 to TRBJ1-1; 8 bases line up with TRBD1. V dropped 3 bases and J dropped 5; count of bases not matched to a gene: 6. CDR3 length: 14 residues. In germline, CDR1 is SGHRS, CDR2 YFSETQ. The CDR3 spells CASSSRGPDTEAFF. In DNA, the CDR3 is TGCGCCAGCAGCTCCAGGGGGCCGGATACTGAAGCTTTCTTT.

This chain joins TRBV2 and TRBJ1-4, with a weak D call TRBD1 (6 bases). The CDR3 runs 13 residues. V dropped 7 bases and J dropped 8 bases, with 14 bases sitting between them. Germline V CDR1 and CDR2: SNHLY, FYNNEI. The CDR3 DNA reads TGTGCCAGCAATTATGTAACAGGGGAAAAACTGTTTTTT. Translating it yields CASNYVTGEKLFF.

The V gene is TRBV7-3, the J gene TRBJ1-6, with D possibly TRBD1 on 6 matching bases. The CDR3 is 13 amino acids. Germline loops: CDR1 SGHTA, CDR2 FQGTGA. The V end lost 5 bases, the J end lost 7 bases, and 9 bases lay between the germline ends. For the CDR3, the DNA is TGTGCCAGCAGCGCGGACAGAAATTCACCCCTCCACTTT. Protein: CASSADRNSPLHF.

V is TRBV10-3 and J is TRBJ1-2, with D maybe TRBD1 (5 bases). The V gene lost 0 bases and the J gene lost 4 bases, with 12 bases spanning the gap. CDR3 length: 15 amino acids. Germline V lookup: CDR1 ENHRY, CDR2 SYGVKD. In DNA form, the CDR3 reads TGTGCCATCAGTGAGTCGGGGGGTCAGGGCTATGGCTACACCTTC. Amino acid sequence: CAISESGGQGYGYTF.

The chain links TRBV5-4 to TRBJ2-3, with TRBD2 identical over 13 bases. V shed 4 bases and J 1 base; nucleotides not matched to a gene: 6. From germline, CDR1 is SGHNT and CDR2 YYREEE (reference sequence). The CDR3 has 17 amino acids. Here the CDR3 reads CASSLTSGGAGTDTQYF. The DNA of the CDR3 is TGTGCCAGCAGCCTCACTAGCGGGGGGGCCGGCACAGATACGCAGTATTTT. Combining the CDR3 with reference TRBV5-4 and TRBJ2-3 gives the whole variable domain ETGVTQSPTHLIKTRGQQVTLRCSSQSGHNTVSWYQQALGQGPQFIFQYYREEENGRGNFPPRFSGLQFPNYSSELNVNALELDDSALYLCASSLTSGGAGTDTQYFGPGTRLTVL.

This chain connects TRBV11-2 to TRBJ1-2; D is unclear. Per germline, CDR1 SGHAT and CDR2 FQNNGV. The CDR3 length is 13 residues. V gave up 1 base and J gave up 4 bases, with 7 bases separating them. CDR3 sequence: CASSLGRTYGYTF. For the CDR3, the DNA is TGTGCCAGCAGCTTAGGACGGACCTATGGCTACACCTTC. Full variable domain (remainder filled in from reference TRBV11-2 and TRBJ1-2): EAGVAQSPRYKIIEKRQSVAFWCNPISGHATLYWYQQILGQGPKLLIQFQNNGVVDDSQLPKDRFSAERLKGVDSTLKIQPAKLEDSAVYLCASSLGRTYGYTFGSGTRLTVV.

The V gene is TRBV2, the J gene TRBJ2-5; D might be TRBD1 (6 bases). Germline CDR1 reads SNHLY; CDR2 reads FYNNEI. V shed 6 bases and J shed 3 bases, with 11 bases lying between them. The CDR3 runs to 13 residues. This CDR3 is CASRGGQKETQYF. The CDR3 DNA follows: TGTGCCAGCAGAGGGGGACAAAAAGAGACCCAGTACTTC.

V and J are TRBV4-2 and TRBJ2-2; either TRBD1 or TRBD2 may fit D (5 bases each). Trimming removed 4 bases from V and 3 bases from J, with 9 bases in between. The CDR3 spans 14 residues. Germline CDR1 LGHNA, CDR2 YNFKEQ. The CDR3 here is CASSRDRDTGELFF. The CDR3, as DNA: TGTGCCAGCAGCCGGGACCGAGACACCGGGGAGCTGTTTTTT.

This rearrangement joins TRBV14 to TRBJ1-4; 9 bases are shared with TRBD1. In germline, CDR1 is SGHDN, CDR2 FVKESK. CDR3 size: 17 residues. J was trimmed by 3 bases and V by 1 base; bases with no gene match: 6. This CDR3 is CASSQGGQGIANEKLFF. The CDR3 region has the DNA TGTGCCAGCAGCCAAGGCGGACAGGGGATCGCTAATGAAAAACTGTTTTTT. Complete variable domain (other parts from reference TRBV14 and TRBJ1-4): EAGVTQFPSHSVIEKGQTVTLRCDPISGHDNLYWYRRVMGKEIKFLLHFVKESKQDESGMPNNRFLAERTGGTYSTLKVQPAELEDSGVYFCASSQGGQGIANEKLFFGSGTQLSVL.

The J gene is TRBJ2-5, the V gene TRBV10-1, with 16 bases that match TRBD2. Germline trimming cut 8 bases from V and 3 bases from J; bases unmatched to any gene: 9. Germline V gene sequence: CDR1 WNHNN, CDR2 SYGVQD (reference sequence). This CDR3 has 17 amino acids. CDR3 DNA: TGCGCCAGCCGGCTTGGGACTAGCGGGGGGGAAAAAGAGACCCAGTACTTC. This codes for CASRLGTSGGEKETQYF.